The present TCR beta chain was sequenced within a study of beta chain features in type 1 diabetes. Across the study: Age and gender were similar between patients and healthy donors, as were cell yields.

There are a few counts of this clone. The antigen is undetermined. The germline CDR1 and CDR2 sequences are MGHRA and YSYEKL. Trimming left V 0 bases short and J 1 base short, with 4 bases between. The CDR3 is 13 residues long. Of the isolated RNA, all was reverse transcribed, and so the sequenced material was expressed TCRB transcripts. Sequenced naive, central memory and regulatory T cell samples produced an average of about 3.7 million reads. Data came from immunoSEQ multiplex PCR; TCRdb stores just in-frame clones and leaves some out. The sample shows about 170,000 clones, about 8% of them seen only once. Broader study findings: The naive, central memory and Treg TCRB repertoires looked more alike in patients than they did in healthy donors. TCRB CDR3s were moderately but significantly shorter in Type 1 diabetes patients in all four CD4+ subsets.

Without exception, sorted populations had purity beyond 95%. Source material: central memory CD4+ T cells from blood. The chain carries TRBV4-1 and TRBJ2-7; no clear D gene. The sequence was obtained from a middle-aged woman with type 1 diabetes. The CDR3 loop reads CASSQDSSYEQYF. In nucleotides, the CDR3 is TGCGCCAGCAGCCAAGACAGTTCCTACGAGCAGTACTTC.